This TCR beta chain was sequenced during a study of early stage breast cancer tumors. Study-level points and caveats: Commonly generated sequences made up most enriched TCRB sequences shared between patients.

This clone was counted only a few times. The antigen is unknown. The assay was immunoSEQ multiplex PCR, and TCRdb's table has in-frame clones only and misses some. The data contain 11,000 to 15,000 clones, approximately 80% of them singletons. The V end lost 4 bases, the J end lost 3 bases, and 9 bases lay between the germline ends. CDR1 WNHNN and CDR2 SYGVQD come from the germline V gene (reference sequence). The CDR3 sequence is 13 residues long. Sequenced: normal breast tissue next to the tumor. The source is a person between 50 and 60 years old with breast cancer. The J gene is TRBJ1-1, the V gene TRBV10-1; D remains ambiguous. The CDR3 nucleotides read TGCGCCAGCAGTGCCGGTAGGGACACTGAAGCTTTCTTT. This translates into CASSAGRDTEAFF.